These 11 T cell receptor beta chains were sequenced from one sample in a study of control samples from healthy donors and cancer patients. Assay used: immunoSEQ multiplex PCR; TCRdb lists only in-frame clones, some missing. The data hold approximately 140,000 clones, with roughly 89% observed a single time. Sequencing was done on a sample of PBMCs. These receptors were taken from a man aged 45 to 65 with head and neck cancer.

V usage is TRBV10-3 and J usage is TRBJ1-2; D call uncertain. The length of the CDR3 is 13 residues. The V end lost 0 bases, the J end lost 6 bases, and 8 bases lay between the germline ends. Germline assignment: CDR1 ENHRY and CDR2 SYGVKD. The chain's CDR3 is CAISESGVDGYTF. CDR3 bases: TGTGCCATCAGTGAGTCGGGAGTAGATGGCTACACCTTC.

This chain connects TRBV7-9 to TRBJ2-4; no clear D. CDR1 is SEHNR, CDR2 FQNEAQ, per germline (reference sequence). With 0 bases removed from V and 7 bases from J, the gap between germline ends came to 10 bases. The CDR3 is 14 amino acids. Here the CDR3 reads CASSLAGVGNIQYF. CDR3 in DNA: TGTGCCAGCAGCTTAGCGGGTGTGGGGAACATTCAGTACTTC.

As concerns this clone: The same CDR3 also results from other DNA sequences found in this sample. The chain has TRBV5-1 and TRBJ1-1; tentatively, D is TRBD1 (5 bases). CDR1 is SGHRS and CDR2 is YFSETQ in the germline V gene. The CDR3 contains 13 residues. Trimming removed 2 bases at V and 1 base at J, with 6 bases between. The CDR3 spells CASSFGANTEAFF. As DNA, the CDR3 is TGCGCCAGCAGCTTTGGGGCGAACACTGAAGCTTTCTTT.

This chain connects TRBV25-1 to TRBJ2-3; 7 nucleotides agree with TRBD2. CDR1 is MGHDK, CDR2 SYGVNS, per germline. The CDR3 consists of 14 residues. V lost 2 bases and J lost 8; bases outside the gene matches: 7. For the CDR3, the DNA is TGTGCCAGCAGTGAACGAGGACTAGAGGGTACGCAGTATTTT. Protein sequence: CASSERGLEGTQYF. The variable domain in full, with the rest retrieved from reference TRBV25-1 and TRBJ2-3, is EADIYQTPRYLVIGTGKKITLECSQTMGHDKMYWYQQDPGMELHLIHYSYGVNSTEKGDLSSESTVSRIRTEHFPLTLESARPSHTSQYLCASSERGLEGTQYFGPGTRLTVL.

DNA of the CDR3: TGTGCCACCAGCAGAGGGGAAGGGAGGACCTACAATGAGCAGTTCTTC. This translates into CATSRGEGRTYNEQFF. This chain connects TRBV15 to TRBJ2-1, with D possibly being TRBD2 (6 bases). This CDR3 spans 16 amino acids. Germline V gene data show CDR1 as LNHNV and CDR2 as YYDKDF (reference sequence). The germline V and J ends were trimmed by 1 base and 2 bases, with 12 bases remaining between them.

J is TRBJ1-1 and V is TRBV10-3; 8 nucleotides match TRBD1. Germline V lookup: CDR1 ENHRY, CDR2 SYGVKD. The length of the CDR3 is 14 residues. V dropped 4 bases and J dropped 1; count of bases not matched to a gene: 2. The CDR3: CAISAGTGNTEAFF. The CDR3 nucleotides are TGTGCCATCAGTGCGGGGACAGGGAACACTGAAGCTTTCTTT.

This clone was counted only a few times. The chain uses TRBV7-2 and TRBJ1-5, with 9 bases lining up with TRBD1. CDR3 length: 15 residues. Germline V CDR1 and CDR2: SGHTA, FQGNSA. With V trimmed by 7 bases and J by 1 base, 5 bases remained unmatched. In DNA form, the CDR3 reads TGTGCCAGCAACGTCGGGACAGGGAGCAATCAGCCCCAGCATTTT. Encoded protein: CASNVGTGSNQPQHF.

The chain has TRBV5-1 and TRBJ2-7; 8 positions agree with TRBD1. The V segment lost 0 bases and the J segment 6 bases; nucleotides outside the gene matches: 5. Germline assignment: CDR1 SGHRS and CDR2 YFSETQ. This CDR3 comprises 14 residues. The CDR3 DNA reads TGCGCCAGCAGCTTGGGACAGGGGTTCGGCGAGCAGTACTTC. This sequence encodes CASSLGQGFGEQYF.

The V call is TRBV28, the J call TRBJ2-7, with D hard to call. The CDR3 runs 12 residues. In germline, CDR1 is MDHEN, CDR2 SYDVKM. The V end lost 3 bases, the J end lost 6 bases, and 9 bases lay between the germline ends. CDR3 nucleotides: TGTGCCAGCAGTTTTTGGGAAAGCGAGCAGTACTTC. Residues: CASSFWESEQYF.

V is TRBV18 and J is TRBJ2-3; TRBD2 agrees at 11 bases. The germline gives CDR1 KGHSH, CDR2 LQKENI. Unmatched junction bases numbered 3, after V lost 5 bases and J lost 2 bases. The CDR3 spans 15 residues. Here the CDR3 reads CASSGLAGFTDTQYF. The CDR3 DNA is TGTGCCAGCTCAGGACTAGCGGGCTTCACAGATACGCAGTATTTT.

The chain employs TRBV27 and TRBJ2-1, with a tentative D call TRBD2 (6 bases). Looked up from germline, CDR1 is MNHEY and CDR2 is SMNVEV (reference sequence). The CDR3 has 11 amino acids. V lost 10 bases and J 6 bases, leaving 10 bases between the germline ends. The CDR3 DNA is TGTGCCACTGGGACTTTCAATGAGCAGTTCTTC. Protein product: CATGTFNEQFF.